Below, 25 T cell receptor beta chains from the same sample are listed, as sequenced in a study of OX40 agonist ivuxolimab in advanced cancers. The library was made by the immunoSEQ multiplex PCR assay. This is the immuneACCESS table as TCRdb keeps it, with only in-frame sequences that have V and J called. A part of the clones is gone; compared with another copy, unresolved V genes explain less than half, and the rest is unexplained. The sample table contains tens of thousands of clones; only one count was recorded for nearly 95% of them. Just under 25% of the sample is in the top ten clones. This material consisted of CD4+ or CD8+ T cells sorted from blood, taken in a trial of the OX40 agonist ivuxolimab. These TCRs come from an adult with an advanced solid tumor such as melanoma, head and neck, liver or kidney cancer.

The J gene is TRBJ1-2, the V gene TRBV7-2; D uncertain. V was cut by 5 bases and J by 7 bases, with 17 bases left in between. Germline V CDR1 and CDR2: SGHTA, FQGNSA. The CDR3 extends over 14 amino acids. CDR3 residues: CASSPVLDGRGYTF. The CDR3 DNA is TGTGCCAGCAGCCCCGTACTGGACGGACGTGGCTACACCTTC.

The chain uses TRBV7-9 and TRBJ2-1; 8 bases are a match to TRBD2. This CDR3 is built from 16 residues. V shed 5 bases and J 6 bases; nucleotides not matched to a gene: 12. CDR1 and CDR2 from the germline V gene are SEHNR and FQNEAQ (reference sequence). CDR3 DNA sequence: TGTGCCAGCAGCCCGTTTAGCGGGGCGGTTTTCAATGAGCAGTTCTTC. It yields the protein CASSPFSGAVFNEQFF.

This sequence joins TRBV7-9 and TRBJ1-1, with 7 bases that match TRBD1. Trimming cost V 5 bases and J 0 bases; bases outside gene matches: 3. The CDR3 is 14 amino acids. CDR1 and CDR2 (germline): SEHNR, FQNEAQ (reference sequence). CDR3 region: CASSPTGMNTEAFF. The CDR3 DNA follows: TGTGCCAGCAGCCCGACAGGGATGAACACTGAAGCTTTCTTT.

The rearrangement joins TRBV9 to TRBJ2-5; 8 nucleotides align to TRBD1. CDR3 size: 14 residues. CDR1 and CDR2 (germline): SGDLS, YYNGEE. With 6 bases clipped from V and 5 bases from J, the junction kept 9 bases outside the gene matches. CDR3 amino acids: CASTKSTGVETQYF. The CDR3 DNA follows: TGTGCCAGCACCAAATCGACAGGGGTTGAGACCCAGTACTTC.

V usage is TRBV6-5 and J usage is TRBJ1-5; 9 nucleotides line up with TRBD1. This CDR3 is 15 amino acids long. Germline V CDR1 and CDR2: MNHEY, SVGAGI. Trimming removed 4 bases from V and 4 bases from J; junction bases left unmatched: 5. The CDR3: CASSSDRGGNQPQHF. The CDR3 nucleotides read TGTGCCAGCAGTTCCGACAGGGGGGGAAATCAGCCCCAGCATTTT.

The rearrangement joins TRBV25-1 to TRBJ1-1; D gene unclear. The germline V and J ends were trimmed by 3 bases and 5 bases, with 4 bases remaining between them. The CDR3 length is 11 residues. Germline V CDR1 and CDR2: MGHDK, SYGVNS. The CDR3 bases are TGTGCCAGCAGTGATCTGACTGAAGCTTTCTTT. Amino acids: CASSDLTEAFF.

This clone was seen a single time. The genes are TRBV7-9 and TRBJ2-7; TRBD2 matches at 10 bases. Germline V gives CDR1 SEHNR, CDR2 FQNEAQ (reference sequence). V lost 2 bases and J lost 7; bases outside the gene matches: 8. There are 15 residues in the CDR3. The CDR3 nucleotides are TGTGCCAGCAGCTTATCGCTAGCGGGAGTATTTGAGCAGTACTTC. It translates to CASSLSLAGVFEQYF.

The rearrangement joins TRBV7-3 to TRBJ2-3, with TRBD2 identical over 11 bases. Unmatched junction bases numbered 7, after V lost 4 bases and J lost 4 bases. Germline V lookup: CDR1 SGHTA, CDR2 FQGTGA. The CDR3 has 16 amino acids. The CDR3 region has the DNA TGTGCCAGCAGCTCCGGGACTAGCGGCGTAGCAGATACGCAGTATTTT. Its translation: CASSSGTSGVADTQYF.

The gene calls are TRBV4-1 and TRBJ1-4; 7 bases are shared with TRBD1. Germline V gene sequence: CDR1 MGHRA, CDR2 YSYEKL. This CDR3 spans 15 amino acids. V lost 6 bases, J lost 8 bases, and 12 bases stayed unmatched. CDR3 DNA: TGCGCCAGCAGTCGGACTACAGGGGAGGGGGAAAAACTGTTTTTT. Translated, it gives CASSRTTGEGEKLFF.

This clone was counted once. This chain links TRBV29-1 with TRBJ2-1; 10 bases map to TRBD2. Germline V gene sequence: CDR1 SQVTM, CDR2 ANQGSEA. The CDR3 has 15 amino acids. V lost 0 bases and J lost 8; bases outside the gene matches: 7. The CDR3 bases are TGCAGCGTTGAAGATCGGGTAGCGGGAGGTCATGAGCAGTTCTTC. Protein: CSVEDRVAGGHEQFF.

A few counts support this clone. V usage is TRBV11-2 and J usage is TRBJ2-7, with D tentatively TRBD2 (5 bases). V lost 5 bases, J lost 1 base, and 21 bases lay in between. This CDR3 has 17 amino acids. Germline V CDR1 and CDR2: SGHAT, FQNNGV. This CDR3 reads CASSAGGGRIISYEQYF. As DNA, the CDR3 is TGTGCCAGCAGCGCAGGTGGAGGCAGAATAATTTCCTACGAGCAGTACTTC.

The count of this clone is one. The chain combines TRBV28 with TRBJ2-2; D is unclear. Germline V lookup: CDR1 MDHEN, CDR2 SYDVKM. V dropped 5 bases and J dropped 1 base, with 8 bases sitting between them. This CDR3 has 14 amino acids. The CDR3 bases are TGTGCCAGCAGTCCTCCGGGGAACACCGGGGAGCTGTTTTTT. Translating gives CASSPPGNTGELFF.

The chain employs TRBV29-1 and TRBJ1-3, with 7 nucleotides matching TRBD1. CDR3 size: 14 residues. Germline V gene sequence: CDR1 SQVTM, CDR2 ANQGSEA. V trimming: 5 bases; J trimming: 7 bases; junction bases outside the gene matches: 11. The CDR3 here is CSVLVPGTANTIYF. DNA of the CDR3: TGCAGCGTTTTGGTCCCCGGGACAGCGAACACCATATATTTT.

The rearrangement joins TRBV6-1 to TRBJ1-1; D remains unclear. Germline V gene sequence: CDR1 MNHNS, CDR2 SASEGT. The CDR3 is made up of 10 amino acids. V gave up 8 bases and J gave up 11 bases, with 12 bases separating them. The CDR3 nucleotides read TGTGCCAGCCGGGGATTGGTGGCTTTCTTT. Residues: CASRGLVAFF.

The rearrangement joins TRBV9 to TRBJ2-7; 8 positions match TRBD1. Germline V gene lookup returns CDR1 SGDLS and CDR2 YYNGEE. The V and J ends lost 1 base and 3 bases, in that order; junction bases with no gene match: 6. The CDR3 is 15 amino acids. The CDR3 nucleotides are TGTGCCAGCAGCGTAACCGGGACAGGCCTCTACGAGCAGTACTTC. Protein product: CASSVTGTGLYEQYF.

The CDR3 coding sequence is TGTGCCAGCAGCAATCCGGGACTCCTTTTAGCGACCCAGTACTTC. Residues: CASSNPGLLLATQYF. This chain joins TRBV7-2 and TRBJ2-5; perhaps TRBD2 as D (6 bases). The CDR3 is 15 residues long. Germline V gene sequence: CDR1 SGHTA, CDR2 FQGNSA. V gave up 5 bases and J gave up 7 bases, with 20 bases separating them.

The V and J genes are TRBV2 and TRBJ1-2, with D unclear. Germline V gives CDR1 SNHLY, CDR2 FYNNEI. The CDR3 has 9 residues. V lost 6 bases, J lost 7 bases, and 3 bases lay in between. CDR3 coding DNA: TGTGCCAGCAGGGGTGGCTACACCTTC. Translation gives CASRGGYTF.

The CDR3 nucleotides are TGTGCCAGCAGTTTATCCAACACCGGGGAGCTGTTTTTT. Translated: CASSLSNTGELFF. V gene TRBV27 combines with J gene TRBJ2-2; no definite D call. The CDR3 is 13 amino acids. The germline V and J ends were trimmed by 0 bases and 2 bases, with 1 base remaining between them. From germline, CDR1 is MNHEY and CDR2 SMNVEV (reference sequence).

The CDR3 nucleotides are TGTGCCAGCAGTGAATCATCAGGGAGGTGGACTTACGAGCAGTACTTC. Its protein product is CASSESSGRWTYEQYF. The chain recombines TRBV2 with TRBJ2-7; maybe TRBD2 (6 bases). This CDR3 contains 16 residues. Germline loops: CDR1 SNHLY, CDR2 FYNNEI. The V and J ends lost 2 bases and 4 bases respectively, with 18 bases between them. Variable domain in full (rest from reference TRBV2 and TRBJ2-7): EPEVTQTPSHQVTQMGQEVILRCVPISNHLYFYWYRQILGQKVEFLVSFYNNEISEKSEIFDDQFSVERPDGSNFTLKIRSTKLEDSAMYFCASSESSGRWTYEQYFGPGTRLTVT.

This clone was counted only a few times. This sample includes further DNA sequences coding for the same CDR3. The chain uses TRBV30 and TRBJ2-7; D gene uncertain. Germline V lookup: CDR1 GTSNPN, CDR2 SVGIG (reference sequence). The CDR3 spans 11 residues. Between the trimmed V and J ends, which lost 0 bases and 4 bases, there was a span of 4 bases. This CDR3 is CAWSVGYEQYF. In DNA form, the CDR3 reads TGTGCCTGGAGTGTGGGATACGAGCAGTACTTC.

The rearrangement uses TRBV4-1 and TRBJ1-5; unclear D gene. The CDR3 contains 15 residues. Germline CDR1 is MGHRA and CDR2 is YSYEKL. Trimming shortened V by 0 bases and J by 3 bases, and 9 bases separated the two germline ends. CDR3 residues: CASSQEAGSNQPQHF. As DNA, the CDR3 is TGCGCCAGCAGCCAAGAGGCCGGGTCCAATCAGCCCCAGCATTTT.

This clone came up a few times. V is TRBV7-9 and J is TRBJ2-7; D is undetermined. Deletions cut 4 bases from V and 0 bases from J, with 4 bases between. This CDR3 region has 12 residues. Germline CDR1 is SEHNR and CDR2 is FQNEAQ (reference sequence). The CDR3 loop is CASSSSSYEQYF. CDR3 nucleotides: TGTGCCAGCAGCTCCAGCTCCTACGAGCAGTACTTC.

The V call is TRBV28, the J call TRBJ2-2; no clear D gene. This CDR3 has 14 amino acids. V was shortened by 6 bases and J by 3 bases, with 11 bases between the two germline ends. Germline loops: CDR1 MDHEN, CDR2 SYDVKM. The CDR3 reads CASSLRRHTGELFF. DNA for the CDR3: TGTGCCAGCAGCCTCAGAAGACACACCGGGGAGCTGTTTTTT.

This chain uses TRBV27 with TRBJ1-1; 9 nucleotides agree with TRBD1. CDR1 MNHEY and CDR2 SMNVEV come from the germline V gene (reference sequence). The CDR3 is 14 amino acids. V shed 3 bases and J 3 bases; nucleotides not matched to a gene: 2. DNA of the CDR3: TGTGCCAGCAGTTTCACAGGGGGCTACACTGAAGCTTTCTTT. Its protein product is CASSFTGGYTEAFF.

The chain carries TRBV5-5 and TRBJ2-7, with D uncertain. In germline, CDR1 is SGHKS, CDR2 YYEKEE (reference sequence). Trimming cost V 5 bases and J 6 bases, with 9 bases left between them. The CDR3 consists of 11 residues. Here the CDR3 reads CASSKAIEQYF. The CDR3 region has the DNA TGTGCCAGCAGTAAAGCCATCGAGCAGTACTTC.